Listed here is a single T cell receptor beta chain. This sample also contains other DNA sequences that code for the same CDR3. The record originates from a study of blood T cell repertoires in COVID-19. Across the study: Researchers got acute and convalescent COVID-19 samples from the United States, Italy and Spain.

Per the study methods: Amplified reference gene primers provided the basis for estimating nucleated cell counts. This table comes from immunoSEQ multiplex PCR, and its TCRdb copy is limited to in-frame clones, with some not included. V and J calls and clone size are those listed in that table; D and trimming were worked out from the DNA. Here the sample spans around 190,000 clones, around 83% being singletons. The source is a woman aged 55-69 years with acute or convalescent COVID-19. Sequencing was performed on peripheral blood.

CDR3 in amino acids: CASSRDSNQPQHF. CDR3 in DNA: TGTGCCAGCAGCAGGGATAGCAATCAGCCCCAGCATTTT. The chain is built from TRBV28 and TRBJ1-5, with D possibly matching TRBD1 (5 bases). CDR3 size: 13 residues. V lost 6 bases, J lost 0 bases, and 6 bases lay in between. CDR1 and CDR2 from the germline V gene are MDHEN and SYDVKM.